This T cell receptor (beta chain) was sequenced in a study of identical twins. Trimming at V came to 0 bases and at J to 8 bases, leaving 6 bases not matched to a gene. The CDR3 covers 16 residues. Germline CDR1 SGHRS, CDR2 YFSETQ. Overall study findings and caveats: Analyses of zero insertions could, in part, be confounded by invariant MAIT and iNKT cells.

It was template switching that added a universal primer site, and there were unique molecular identifiers on the cDNA. In TCRdb, the 5' RACE reads were re-called with MiXCR into one record per CDR3 protein. The sample shows under 450,000 distinct CDR3 sequences, approximately 17% of them seen only once. Of note for this clonotype: Its matching antigen is unknown.

The chain links TRBV5-1 to TRBJ2-1, with 12 positions matching TRBD2. The specimen was naive T cells sorted from blood. This clonotype was sampled from a man aged 50-60 years in good health. The CDR3 DNA reads as TGCGCCAGCAGCTTGGTGGCTAGCGGGAGGGGCGATGAGCAGTTCTTC. This codes for CASSLVASGRGDEQFF.